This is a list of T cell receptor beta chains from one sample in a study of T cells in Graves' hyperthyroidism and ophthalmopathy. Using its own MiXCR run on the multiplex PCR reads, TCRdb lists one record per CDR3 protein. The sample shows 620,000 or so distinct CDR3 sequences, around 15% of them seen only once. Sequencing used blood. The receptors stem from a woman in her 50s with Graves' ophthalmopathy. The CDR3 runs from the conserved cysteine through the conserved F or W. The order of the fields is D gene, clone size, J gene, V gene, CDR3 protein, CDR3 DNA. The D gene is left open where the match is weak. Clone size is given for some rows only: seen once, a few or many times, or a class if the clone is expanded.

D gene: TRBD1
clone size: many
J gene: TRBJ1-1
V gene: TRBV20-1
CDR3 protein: CSARDPTGGVTEAFF
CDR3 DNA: TGCAGTGCTAGAGATCCGACAGGGGGCGTCACTGAAGCTTTCTTT

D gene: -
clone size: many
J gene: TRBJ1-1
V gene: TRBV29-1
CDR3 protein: CSVQVWGDTEAFF
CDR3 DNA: TGCAGCGTTCAGGTCTGGGGCGACACTGAAGCTTTCTTT

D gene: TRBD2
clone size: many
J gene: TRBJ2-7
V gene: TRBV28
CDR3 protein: CLSPRPERELNEQYF
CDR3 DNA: TGTTTATCGCCAAGGCCGGAGCGGGAGCTGAACGAGCAGTACTTC

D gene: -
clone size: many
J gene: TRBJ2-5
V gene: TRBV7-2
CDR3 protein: CASSFPKGLGGFQETQYF
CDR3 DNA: TGTGCCAGCAGCTTCCCAAAAGGTCTGGGCGGGTTCCAAGAGACCCAGTACTTC

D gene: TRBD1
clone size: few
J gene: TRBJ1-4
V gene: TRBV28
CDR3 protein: CATARTGGFEKLFF
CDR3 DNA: TGTGCCACCGCCCGGACAGGGGGTTTTGAAAAACTGTTTTTT

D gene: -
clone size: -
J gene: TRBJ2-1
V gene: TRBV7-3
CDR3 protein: CASSLGGQGSEQFF
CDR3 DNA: TGTGCCAGCAGCTTAGGAGGGCAGGGAAGTGAGCAGTTCTTC

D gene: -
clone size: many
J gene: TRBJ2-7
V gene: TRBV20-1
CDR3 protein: CSARGQPAWKSSYEQYF
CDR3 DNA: TGCAGTGCGCGGGGACAGCCAGCTTGGAAGAGCTCCTACGAGCAGTACTTC

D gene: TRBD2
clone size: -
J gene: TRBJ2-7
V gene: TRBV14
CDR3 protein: CASSHPGAGAHTYEQYF
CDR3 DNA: TGTGCCAGCAGCCACCCTGGAGCGGGAGCCCACACTTACGAGCAGTACTTC

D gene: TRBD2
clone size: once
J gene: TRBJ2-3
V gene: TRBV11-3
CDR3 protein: CASSFGLAGEYTDTQYF
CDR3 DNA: TGTGCCAGCAGCTTTGGACTAGCGGGAGAGTACACAGATACGCAGTATTTT

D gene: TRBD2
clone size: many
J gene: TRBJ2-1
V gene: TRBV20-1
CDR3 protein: CSAPGRASGMDEQFF
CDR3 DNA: TGCAGTGCCCCAGGCCGGGCTAGCGGGATGGATGAGCAGTTCTTC

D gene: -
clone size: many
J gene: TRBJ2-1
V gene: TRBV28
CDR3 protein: CASTGAEQFF
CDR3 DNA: TGTGCCAGCACAGGGGCAGAGCAGTTCTTC

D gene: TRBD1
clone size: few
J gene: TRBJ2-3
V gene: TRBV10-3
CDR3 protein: CAIKRDRGHTDTQYF
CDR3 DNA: TGTGCCATCAAAAGGGACAGGGGGCACACAGATACGCAGTATTTT

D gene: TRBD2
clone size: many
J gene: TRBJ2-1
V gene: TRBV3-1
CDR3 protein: CASSQRLASEQFF
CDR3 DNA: TGTGCCAGCAGCCAGCGACTAGCTTCTGAGCAGTTCTTC

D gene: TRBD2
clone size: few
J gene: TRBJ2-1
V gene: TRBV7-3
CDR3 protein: CASSYSSGSLDEQFF
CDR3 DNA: TGTGCCAGCAGCTATTCTAGCGGGAGTTTGGATGAGCAGTTCTTC

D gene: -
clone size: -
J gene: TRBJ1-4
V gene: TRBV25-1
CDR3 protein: CASSEYRQAGREKLFF
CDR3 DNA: TGTGCCAGCAGTGAATATCGGCAGGCCGGAAGAGAAAAACTGTTTTTT

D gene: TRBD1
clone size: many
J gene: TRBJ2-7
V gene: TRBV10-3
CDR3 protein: CAISEGSGGGYEQYF
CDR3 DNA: TGTGCCATCAGTGAGGGGTCAGGGGGTGGATACGAGCAGTACTTC

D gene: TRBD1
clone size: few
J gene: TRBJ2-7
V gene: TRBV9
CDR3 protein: CASSVGVGQGAHEQYF
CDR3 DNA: TGTGCCAGCAGCGTAGGGGTCGGGCAGGGGGCCCACGAGCAGTACTTC

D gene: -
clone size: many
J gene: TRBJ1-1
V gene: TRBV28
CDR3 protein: CASSLKPNTEAFF
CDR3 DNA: TGTGCCAGCAGTCTCAAACCCAACACTGAAGCTTTCTTT

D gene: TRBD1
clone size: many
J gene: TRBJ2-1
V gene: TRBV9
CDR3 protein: CASSVVQGSYNEQFF
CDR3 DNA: TGTGCCAGCAGCGTAGTACAGGGGTCCTACAATGAGCAGTTCTTC

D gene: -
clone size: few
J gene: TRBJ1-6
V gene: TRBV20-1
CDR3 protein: CSARDRGIGNSPLHF
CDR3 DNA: TGCAGTGCTAGAGATCGTGGGATCGGTAATTCACCCCTCCACTTT

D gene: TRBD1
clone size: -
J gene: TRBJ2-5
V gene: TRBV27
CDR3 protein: CASSPRDRQEAQYF
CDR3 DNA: TGTGCCAGCAGTCCCCGGGACAGACAAGAGGCCCAGTACTTC

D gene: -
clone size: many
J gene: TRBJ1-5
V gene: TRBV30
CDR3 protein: CAWSGGDGQPQHF
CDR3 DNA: TGTGCCTGGAGTGGTGGGGACGGTCAGCCCCAGCATTTT

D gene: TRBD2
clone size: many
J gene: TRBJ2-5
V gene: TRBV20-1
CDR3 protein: CSASPLVFAGGETQYF
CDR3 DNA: TGCAGTGCTAGCCCGCTGGTCTTCGCGGGAGGAGAGACCCAGTACTTC

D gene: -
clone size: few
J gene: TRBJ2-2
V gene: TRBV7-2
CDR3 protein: CASSSQVSGELFF
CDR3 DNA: TGTGCCAGCAGCTCACAAGTCTCCGGGGAGCTGTTTTTT

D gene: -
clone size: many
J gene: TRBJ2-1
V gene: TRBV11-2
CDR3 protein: CASSLDGQAMGYNEQFF
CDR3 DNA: TGTGCCAGCAGCTTAGATGGACAAGCAATGGGATACAATGAGCAGTTCTTC

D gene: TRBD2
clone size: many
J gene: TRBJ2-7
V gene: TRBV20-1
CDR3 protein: CSARDIGLAGGDYEQYF
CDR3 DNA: TGCAGTGCTAGAGATATAGGGCTAGCGGGAGGTGACTACGAGCAGTACTTC

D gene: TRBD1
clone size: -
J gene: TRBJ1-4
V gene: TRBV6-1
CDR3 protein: CASMDTGGNEKLFF
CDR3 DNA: TGTGCCAGCATGGACACAGGGGGGAATGAAAAACTGTTTTTT

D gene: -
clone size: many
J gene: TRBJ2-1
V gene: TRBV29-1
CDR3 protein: CSVGNNEQFF
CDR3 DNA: TGCAGCGTTGGAAACAATGAGCAGTTCTTC

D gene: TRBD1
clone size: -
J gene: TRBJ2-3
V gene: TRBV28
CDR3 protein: CASSFPGQGADTQYF
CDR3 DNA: TGTGCCAGCAGTTTTCCCGGACAGGGGGCAGATACGCAGTATTTT

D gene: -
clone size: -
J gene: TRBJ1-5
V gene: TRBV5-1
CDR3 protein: CASSPGVGDQPQHF
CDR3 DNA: TGCGCCAGCAGCCCAGGGGTGGGTGATCAGCCCCAGCATTTT